The clone carrying this TCR beta chain showed up many times. RNA transcripts gave rise to amplified TCR beta CDR3 regions. HTBI primers were employed in a first-round RT-PCR of the TCR CDR3. TCRdb recomputed calls from the multiplex PCR reads with MiXCR, one row per CDR3 protein. Among about 520,000 distinct CDR3 sequences listed, approximately 25% were seen once. This sample was included in a study of T cells in Graves' hyperthyroidism and ophthalmopathy. Trimming cost V 7 bases and J 4 bases, with 16 bases left between them. The germline V gene has CDR1 LNHDA and CDR2 SQIVND (reference sequence). The CDR3 covers 14 residues.

This sequence joins TRBV19 and TRBJ1-2, with a possible D match to TRBD1 (6 bases). What was sequenced was blood. The sequence derives from a woman in her 30s with Graves' ophthalmopathy. CDR3 in amino acids: CASKPGASLYGYTF. Written as DNA, the CDR3 is TGTGCCAGTAAGCCGGGGGCGTCTCTCTATGGCTACACCTTC.